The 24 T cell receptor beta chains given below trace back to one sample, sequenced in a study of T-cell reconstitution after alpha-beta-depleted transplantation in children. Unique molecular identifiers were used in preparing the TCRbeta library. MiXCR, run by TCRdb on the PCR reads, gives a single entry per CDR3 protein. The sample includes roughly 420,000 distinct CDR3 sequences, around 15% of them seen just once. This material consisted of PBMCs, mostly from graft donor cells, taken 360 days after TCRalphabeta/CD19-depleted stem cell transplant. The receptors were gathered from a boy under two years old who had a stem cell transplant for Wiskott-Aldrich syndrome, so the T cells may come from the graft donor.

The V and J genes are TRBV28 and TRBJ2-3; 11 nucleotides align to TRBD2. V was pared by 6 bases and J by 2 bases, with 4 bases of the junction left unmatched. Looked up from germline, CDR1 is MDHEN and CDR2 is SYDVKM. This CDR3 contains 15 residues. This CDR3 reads CASRGTSGLTDTQYF. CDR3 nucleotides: TGTGCCAGCAGAGGGACTAGCGGCCTCACAGATACGCAGTATTTT.

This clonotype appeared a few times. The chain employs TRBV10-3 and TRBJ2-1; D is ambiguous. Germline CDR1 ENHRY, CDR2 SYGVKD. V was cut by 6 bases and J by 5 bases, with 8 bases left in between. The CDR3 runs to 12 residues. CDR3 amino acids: CAIRATDNEQFF. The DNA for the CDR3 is TGTGCCATCAGGGCAACGGACAATGAGCAGTTCTTC.

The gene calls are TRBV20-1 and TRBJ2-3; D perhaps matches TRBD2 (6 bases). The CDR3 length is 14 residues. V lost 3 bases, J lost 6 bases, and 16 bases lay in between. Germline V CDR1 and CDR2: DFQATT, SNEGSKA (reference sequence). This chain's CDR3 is CSASGGLSGDTQYF. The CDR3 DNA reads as TGCAGTGCTAGTGGAGGACTAAGCGGGGATACGCAGTATTTT.

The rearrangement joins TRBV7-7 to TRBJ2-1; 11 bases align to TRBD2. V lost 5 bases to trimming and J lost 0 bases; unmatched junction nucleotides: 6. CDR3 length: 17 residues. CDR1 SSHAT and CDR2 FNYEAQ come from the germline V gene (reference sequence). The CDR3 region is CASSPTSGKGSYNEQFF. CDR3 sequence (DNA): TGTGCCAGCAGCCCGACTAGCGGGAAAGGCTCCTACAATGAGCAGTTCTTC.

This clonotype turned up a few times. This CDR3 reads CASSLTGPAGELFF. The CDR3 bases are TGTGCCAGCAGCTTAACGGGGCCCGCCGGGGAGCTGTTTTTT. This rearrangement joins TRBV11-2 to TRBJ2-2; D tentatively fits TRBD1 or TRBD2 (5 bases each). Trimming left V 2 bases short and J 6 bases short, with 10 bases between. The germline V gene has CDR1 SGHAT and CDR2 FQNNGV. The length of the CDR3 is 14 residues.

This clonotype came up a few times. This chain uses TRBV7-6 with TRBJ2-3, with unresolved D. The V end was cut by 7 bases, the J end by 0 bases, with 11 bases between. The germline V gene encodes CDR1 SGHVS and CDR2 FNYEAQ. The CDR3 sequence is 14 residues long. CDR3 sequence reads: CASMPADSTDTQYF. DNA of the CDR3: TGTGCCAGCATGCCTGCGGATAGCACAGATACGCAGTATTTT.

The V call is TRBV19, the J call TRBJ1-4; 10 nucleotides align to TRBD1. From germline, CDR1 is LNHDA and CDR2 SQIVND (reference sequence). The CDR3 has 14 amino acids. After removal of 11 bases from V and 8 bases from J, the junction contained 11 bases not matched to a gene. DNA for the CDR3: TGTGCCGCTCAGAAACGGACAGGGGGAGAAAAACTGTTTTTT. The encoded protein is CAAQKRTGGEKLFF.

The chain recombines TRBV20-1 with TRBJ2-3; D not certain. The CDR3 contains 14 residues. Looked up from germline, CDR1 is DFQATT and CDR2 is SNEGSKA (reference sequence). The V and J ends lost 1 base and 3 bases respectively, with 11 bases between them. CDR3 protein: CSARVPGGTDTQYF. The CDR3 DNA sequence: TGCAGTGCTAGAGTCCCAGGTGGGACAGATACGCAGTATTTT.

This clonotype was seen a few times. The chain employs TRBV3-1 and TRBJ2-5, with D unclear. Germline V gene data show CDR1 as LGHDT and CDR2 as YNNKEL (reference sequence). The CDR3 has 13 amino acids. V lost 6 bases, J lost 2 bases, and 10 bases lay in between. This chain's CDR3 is CASRGRPQETQYF. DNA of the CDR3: TGTGCCAGCAGAGGCAGGCCACAAGAGACCCAGTACTTC.

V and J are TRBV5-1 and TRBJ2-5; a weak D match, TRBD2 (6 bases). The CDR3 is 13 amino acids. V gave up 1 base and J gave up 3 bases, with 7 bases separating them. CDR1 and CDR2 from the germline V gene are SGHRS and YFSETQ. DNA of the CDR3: TGCGCCAGCAGCTTGACTAGCAAAGAGACCCAGTACTTC. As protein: CASSLTSKETQYF.

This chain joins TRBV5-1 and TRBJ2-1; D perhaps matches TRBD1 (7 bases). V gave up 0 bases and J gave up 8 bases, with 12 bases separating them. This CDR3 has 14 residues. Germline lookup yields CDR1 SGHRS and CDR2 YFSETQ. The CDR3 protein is CASSLDQGGDEQFF. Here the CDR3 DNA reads TGCGCCAGCAGCTTGGACCAGGGGGGCGATGAGCAGTTCTTC.

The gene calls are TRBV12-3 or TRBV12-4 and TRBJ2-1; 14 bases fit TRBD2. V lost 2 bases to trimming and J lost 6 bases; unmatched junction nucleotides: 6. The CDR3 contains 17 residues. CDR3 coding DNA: TGTGCCAGCAGTTTATTGACTAGCGGGAGGGTGGGCAATGAGCAGTTCTTC. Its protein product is CASSLLTSGRVGNEQFF.

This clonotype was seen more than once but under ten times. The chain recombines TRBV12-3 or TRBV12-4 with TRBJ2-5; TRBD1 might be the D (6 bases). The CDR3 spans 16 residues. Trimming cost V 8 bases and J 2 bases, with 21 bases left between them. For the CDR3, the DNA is TGTGCCAGCGGTCTCCAACTCGGGACAACACAAGAGACCCAGTACTTC. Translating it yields CASGLQLGTTQETQYF.

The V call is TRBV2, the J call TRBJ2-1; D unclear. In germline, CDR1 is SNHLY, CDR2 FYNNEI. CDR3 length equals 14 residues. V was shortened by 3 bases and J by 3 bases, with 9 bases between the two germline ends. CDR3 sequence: CASSEGPNYNEQFF. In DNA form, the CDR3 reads TGTGCCAGCAGTGAGGGCCCCAACTACAATGAGCAGTTCTTC.

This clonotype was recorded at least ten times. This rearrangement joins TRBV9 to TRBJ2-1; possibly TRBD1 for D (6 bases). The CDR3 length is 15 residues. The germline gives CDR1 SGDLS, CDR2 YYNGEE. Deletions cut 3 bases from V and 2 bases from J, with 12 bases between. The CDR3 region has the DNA TGTGCCAGCAGCGGCCGGGACAATGCCTACAATGAGCAGTTCTTC. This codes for CASSGRDNAYNEQFF.

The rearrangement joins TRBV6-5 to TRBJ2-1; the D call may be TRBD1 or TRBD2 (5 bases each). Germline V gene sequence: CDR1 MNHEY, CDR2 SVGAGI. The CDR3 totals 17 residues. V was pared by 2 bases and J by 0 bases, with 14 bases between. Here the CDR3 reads CASSYKGRRSSYNEQFF. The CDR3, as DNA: TGTGCCAGCAGTTACAAGGGACGCAGGAGCTCCTACAATGAGCAGTTCTTC.

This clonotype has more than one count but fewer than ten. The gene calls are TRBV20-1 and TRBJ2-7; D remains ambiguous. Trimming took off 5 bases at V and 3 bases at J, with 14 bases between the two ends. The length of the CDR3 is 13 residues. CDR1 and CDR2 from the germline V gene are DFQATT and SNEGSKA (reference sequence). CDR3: CSAWPVFGYEQYF. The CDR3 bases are TGCAGTGCTTGGCCAGTCTTCGGCTACGAGCAGTACTTC.

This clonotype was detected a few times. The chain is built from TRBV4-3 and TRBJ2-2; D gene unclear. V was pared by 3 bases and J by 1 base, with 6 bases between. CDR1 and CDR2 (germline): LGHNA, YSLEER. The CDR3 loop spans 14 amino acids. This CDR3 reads CASSHLMNTGELFF. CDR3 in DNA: TGCGCCAGCAGCCACCTCATGAACACCGGGGAGCTGTTTTTT.

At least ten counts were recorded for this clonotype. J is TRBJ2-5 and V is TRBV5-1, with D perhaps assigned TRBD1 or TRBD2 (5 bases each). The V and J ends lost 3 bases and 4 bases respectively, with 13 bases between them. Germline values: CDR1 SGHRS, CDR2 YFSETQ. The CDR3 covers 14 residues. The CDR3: CASSSGTLLETQYF. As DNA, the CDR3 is TGCGCCAGCAGCTCCGGGACCCTATTAGAGACCCAGTACTTC. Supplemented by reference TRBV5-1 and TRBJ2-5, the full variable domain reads KAGVTQTPRYLIKTRGQQVTLSCSPISGHRSVSWYQQTPGQGLQFLFEYFSETQRNKGNFPGRFSGRQFSNSRSEMNVSTLELGDSALYLCASSSGTLLETQYFGPGTRLLVL.

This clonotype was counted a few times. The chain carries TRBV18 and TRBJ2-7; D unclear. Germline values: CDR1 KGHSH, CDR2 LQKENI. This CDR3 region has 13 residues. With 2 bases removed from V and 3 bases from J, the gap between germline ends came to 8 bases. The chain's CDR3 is CASSPGEGYEQYF. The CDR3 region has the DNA TGTGCCAGCTCACCAGGGGAAGGCTACGAGCAGTACTTC.

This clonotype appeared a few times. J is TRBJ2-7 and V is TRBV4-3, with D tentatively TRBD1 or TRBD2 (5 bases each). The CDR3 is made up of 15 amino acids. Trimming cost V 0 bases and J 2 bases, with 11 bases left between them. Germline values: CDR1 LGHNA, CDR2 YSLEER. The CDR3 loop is CASSQDEGPAYEQYF. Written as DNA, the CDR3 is TGCGCCAGCAGCCAAGATGAGGGGCCCGCCTACGAGCAGTACTTC.

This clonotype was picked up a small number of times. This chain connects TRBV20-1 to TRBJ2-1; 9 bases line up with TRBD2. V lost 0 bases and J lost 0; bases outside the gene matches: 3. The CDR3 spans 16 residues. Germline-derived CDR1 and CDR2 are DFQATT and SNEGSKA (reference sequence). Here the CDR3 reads CSAREGGGASYNEQFF. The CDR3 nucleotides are TGCAGTGCTAGAGAGGGCGGGGGGGCCTCCTACAATGAGCAGTTCTTC.

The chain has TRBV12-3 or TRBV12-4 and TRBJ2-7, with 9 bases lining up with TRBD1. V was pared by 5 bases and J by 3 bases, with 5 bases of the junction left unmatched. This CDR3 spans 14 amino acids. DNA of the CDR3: TGTGCCAGCAGTCCGTCGGGACAGGGCTACGAGCAGTACTTC. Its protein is CASSPSGQGYEQYF.

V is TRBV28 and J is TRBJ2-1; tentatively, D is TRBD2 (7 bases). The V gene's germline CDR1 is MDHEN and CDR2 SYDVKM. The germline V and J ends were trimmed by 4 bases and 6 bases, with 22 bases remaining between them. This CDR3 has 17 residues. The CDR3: CASSSGSAGAMGNEQFF. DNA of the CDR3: TGTGCCAGCAGTTCAGGGTCCGCGGGGGCGATGGGCAATGAGCAGTTCTTC.